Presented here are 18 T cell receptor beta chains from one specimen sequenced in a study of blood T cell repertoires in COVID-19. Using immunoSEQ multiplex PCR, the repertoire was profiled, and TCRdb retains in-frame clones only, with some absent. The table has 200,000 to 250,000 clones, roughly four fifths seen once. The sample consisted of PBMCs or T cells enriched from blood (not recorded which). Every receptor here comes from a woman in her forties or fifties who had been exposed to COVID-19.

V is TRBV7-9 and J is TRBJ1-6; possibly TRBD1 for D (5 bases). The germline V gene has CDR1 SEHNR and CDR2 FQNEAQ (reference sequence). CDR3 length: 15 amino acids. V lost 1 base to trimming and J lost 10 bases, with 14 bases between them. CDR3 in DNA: TGTGCCAGCAGCTTAGAAGGCAGGGAGGGATCACCCCTCCACTTT. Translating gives CASSLEGREGSPLHF.

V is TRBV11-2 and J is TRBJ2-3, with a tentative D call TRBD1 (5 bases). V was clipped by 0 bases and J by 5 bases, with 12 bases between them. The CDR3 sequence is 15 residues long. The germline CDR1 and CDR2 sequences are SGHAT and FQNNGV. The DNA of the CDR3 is TGTGCCAGCAGCTTAGATAGGGGTCTGGGAGATACGCAGTATTTT. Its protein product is CASSLDRGLGDTQYF.

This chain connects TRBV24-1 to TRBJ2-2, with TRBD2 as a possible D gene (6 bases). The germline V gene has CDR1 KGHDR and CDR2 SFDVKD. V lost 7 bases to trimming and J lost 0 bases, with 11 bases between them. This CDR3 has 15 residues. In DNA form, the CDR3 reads TGTGCCACCAGCCCGGAGGGGACGAACACCGGGGAGCTGTTTTTT. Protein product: CATSPEGTNTGELFF.

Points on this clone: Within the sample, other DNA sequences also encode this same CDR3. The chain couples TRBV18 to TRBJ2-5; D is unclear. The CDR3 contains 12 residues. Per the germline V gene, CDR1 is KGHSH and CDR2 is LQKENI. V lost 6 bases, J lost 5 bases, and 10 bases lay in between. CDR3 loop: CASSLERETQYF. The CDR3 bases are TGTGCCAGCTCGCTCGAACGGGAGACCCAGTACTTC.

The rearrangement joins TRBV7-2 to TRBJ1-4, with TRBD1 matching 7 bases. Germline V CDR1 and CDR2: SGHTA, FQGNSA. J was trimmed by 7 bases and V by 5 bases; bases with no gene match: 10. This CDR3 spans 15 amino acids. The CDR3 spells CASSVRQGVGEKLFF. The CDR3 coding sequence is TGTGCCAGCAGCGTTAGACAGGGAGTAGGTGAAAAACTGTTTTTT.

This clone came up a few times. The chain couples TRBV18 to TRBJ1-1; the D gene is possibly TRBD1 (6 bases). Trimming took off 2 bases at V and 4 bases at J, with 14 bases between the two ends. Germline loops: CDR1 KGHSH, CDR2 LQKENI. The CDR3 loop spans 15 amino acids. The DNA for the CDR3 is TGTGCCAGCTCACCAGAGTGGGGGGGCAGCACTGAAGCTTTCTTT. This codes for CASSPEWGGSTEAFF.

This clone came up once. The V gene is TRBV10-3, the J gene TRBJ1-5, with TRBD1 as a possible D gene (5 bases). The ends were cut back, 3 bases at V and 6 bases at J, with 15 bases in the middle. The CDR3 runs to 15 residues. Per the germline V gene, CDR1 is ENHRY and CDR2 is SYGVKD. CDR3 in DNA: TGTGCCATCAGTGAAGGGTCCCTTAGGGGTCAGCCCCAGCATTTT. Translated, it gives CAISEGSLRGQPQHF.

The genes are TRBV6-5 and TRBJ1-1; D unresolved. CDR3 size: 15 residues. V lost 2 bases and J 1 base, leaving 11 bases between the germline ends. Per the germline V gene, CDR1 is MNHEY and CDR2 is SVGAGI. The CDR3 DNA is TGTGCCAGCAGTTACAACGGGGTAGCGAACACTGAAGCTTTCTTT. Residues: CASSYNGVANTEAFF.

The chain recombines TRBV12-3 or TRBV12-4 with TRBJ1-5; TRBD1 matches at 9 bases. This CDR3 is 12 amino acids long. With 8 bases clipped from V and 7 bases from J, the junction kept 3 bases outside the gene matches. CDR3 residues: CASGDRDQPQHF. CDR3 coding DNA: TGTGCCAGCGGGGACAGGGACCAGCCCCAGCATTTT.

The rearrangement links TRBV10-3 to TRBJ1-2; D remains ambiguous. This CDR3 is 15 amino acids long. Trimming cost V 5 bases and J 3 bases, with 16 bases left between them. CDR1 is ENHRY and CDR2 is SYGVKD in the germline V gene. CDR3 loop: CAISPGLLEDYGYTF. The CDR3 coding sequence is TGTGCCATCAGTCCAGGACTCCTGGAAGACTATGGCTACACCTTC.

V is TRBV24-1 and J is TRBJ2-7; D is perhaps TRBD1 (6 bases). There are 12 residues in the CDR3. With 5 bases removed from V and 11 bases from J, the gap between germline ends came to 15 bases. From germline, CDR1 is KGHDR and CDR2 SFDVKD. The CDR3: CATSAQGSPKYF. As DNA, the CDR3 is TGTGCCACCAGTGCCCAGGGGTCCCCGAAGTACTTC.

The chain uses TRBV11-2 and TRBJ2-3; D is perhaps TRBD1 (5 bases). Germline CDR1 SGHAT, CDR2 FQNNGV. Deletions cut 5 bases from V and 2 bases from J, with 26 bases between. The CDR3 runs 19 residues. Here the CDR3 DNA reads TGTGCCAGCAGCCCGCCCCTCTTGTCCAGCCGTGGGGCCACAGATACGCAGTATTTT. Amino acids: CASSPPLLSSRGATDTQYF.

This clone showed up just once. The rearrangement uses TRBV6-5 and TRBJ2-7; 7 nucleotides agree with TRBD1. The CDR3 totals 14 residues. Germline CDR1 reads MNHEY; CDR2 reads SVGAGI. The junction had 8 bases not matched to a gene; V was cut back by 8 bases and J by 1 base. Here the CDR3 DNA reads TGTGCCAGCGTAAAGTCGGGACAGTCCTACGAGCAGTACTTC. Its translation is CASVKSGQSYEQYF.

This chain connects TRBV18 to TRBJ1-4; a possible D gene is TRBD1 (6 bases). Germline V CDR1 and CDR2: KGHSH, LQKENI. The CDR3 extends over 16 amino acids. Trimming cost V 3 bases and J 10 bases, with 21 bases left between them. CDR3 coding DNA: TGTGCCAGCTCACCTCCCGGGGGGGCAGGCACTGTAAAACTGTTTTTT. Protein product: CASSPPGGAGTVKLFF.

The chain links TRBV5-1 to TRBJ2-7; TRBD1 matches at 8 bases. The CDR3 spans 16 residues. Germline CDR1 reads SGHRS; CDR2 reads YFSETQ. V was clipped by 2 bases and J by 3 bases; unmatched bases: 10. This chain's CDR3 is CASSLPTGEIGYEQYF. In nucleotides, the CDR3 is TGCGCCAGCAGCTTACCGACAGGGGAGATAGGCTACGAGCAGTACTTC.

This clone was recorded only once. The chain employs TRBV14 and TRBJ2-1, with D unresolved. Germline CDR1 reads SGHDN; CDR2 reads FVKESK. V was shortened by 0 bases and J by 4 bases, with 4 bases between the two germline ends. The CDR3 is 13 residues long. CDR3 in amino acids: CASSQDLYNEQFF. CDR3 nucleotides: TGTGCCAGCAGCCAAGACCTATACAATGAGCAGTTCTTC.

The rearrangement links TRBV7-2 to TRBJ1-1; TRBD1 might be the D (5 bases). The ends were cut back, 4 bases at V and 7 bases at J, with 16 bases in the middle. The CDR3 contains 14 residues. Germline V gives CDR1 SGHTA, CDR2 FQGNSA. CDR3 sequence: CASSSVAGQGEAFF. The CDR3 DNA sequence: TGTGCCAGCAGCTCAGTGGCGGGGCAGGGTGAAGCTTTCTTT.

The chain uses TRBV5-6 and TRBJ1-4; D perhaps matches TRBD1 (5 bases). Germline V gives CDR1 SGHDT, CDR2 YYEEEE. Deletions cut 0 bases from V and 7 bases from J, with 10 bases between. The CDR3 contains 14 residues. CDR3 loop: CASSLDRRPEKLFF. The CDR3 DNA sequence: TGTGCCAGCAGCTTGGACAGGCGACCTGAAAAACTGTTTTTT.